This TCR beta chain was identified during a study of shared clonotypes between healthy human individuals. Naive CD8 cells comprised CD45RO-negative, CCR7-positively selected cells, excluding terminally differentiated effector memory CD45RA+ cells. Donors were healthy HIV-negative adults without recently reported acute infections or vaccinations. In the study's own analysis: Quality scores were absent from the junction-only immunoSEQ sequences, so filtering differed. Sequenced by immunoSEQ multiplex PCR; TCRdb stores in-frame clones only, minus some. D and trimming were read from the DNA, whereas the V and J calls and clone size are those reported in that table. The sample holds about 2.2 million clones, around 95% seen once. V gave up 2 bases and J gave up 7 bases, with 12 bases separating them. Per germline, CDR1 SEHNR and CDR2 FQNEAQ (reference sequence). The CDR3 contains 14 residues.

This rearrangement joins TRBV7-9 to TRBJ2-1; weak D call: TRBD2 (5 bases). The TCR originated in a man aged 18 to 29 in good health. Some clones in this sample may be carry-over from other donors' samples. Sequences were obtained from naive CD8+ T cells from PBMCs. DNA of the CDR3: TGTGCCAGCAGCTTAAGAGGGTCTTGGAATGAGCAGTTCTTC. It is translated as CASSLRGSWNEQFF.